The following is a T cell receptor beta chain sequence with its context. Its antigen is as yet unknown. Mismatch with germline at one junction end may stem from a read error. The CDR3 covers 13 residues. CDR1 MNHEY and CDR2 SVGEGT come from the germline V gene. The data were taken from a study of tumor and adjacent non-tumor tissue in lung cancer. Findings and caveats of the study: Significantly higher TCR diversity was found in tumor than normal lung. Shorter survival was associated with higher TCR diversity in tumors.

TCRbeta libraries were built with three rounds of nested PCR, modified from ARM-PCR. TCRdb ran MiXCR on the multiplex PCR reads and lists one entry per CDR3 protein. The top ten hold 15% to 20% of the sample, which has 120,000 to 150,000 distinct CDR3 sequences, approximately 64% seen once. RNA was extracted from bulk tissue without any cell sorting. This clonotype was sampled from a man between 60 and 70 years old with small cell lung cancer. The rearrangement uses TRBV6-2 or TRBV6-3 and TRBJ2-1; D gene unclear. Sequenced material: lung tumor tissue. Written as DNA, the CDR3 is TGTGCCTCCCGGCGGCAGAACTACAATGAGCAATTCTTC. Protein product: CASRRQNYNEQFF.